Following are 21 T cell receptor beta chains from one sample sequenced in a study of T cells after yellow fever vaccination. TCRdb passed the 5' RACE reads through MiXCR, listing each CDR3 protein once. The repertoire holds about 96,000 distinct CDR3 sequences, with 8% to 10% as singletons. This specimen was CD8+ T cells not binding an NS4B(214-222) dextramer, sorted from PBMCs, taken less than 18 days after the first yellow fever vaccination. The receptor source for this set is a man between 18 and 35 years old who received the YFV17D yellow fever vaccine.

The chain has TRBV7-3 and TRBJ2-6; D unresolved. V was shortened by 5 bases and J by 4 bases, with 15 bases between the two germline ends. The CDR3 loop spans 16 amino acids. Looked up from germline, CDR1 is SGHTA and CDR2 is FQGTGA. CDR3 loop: CASSPSVISGANVLTF. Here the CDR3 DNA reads TGTGCCAGCAGCCCGTCAGTAATATCCGGGGCCAACGTCCTGACTTTC.

The CDR3 protein is CASSPWTSRPDTQYF. The CDR3 DNA reads as TGCGCCAGCAGCCCATGGACTAGTAGGCCAGATACGCAGTATTTT. This chain links TRBV5-1 with TRBJ2-3; 7 positions match TRBD2. This CDR3 has 15 residues. With 4 bases clipped from V and 4 bases from J, the junction kept 9 bases outside the gene matches. Looked up from germline, CDR1 is SGHRS and CDR2 is YFSETQ.

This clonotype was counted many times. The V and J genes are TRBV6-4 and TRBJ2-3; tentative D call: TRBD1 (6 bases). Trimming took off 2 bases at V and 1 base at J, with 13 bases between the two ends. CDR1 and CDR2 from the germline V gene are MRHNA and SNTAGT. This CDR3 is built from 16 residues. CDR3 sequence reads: CASSDKTGSGTDTQYF. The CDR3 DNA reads TGTGCCAGCAGTGACAAAACAGGGAGCGGCACAGATACGCAGTATTTT.

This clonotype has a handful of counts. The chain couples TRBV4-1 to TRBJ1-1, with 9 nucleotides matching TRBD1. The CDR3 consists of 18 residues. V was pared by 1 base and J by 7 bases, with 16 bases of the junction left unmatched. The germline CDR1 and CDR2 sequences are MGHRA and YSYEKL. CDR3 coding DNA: TGCGCCAGCAGCCAAGTAGCGACCGGACAGGGGAGGTTGATTGAAGCTTTCTTT. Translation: CASSQVATGQGRLIEAFF.

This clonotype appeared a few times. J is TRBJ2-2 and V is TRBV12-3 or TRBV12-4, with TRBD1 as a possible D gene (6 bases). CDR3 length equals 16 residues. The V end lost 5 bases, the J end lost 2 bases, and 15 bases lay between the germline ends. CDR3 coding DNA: TGTGCCAGCAGTCCCTCGACAGGAATTAACACCGGGGAGCTGTTTTTT. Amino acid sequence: CASSPSTGINTGELFF.

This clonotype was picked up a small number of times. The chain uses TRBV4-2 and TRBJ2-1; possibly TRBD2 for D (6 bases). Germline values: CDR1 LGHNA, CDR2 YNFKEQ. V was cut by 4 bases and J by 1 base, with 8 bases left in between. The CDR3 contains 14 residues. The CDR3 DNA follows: TGTGCCAGCAGCCCTAGCGTTTCCTACAATGAGCAGTTCTTC. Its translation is CASSPSVSYNEQFF.

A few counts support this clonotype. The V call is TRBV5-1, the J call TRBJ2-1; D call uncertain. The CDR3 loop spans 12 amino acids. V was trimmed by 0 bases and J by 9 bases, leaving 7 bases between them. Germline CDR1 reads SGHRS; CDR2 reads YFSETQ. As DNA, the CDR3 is TGCGCCAGCAGCTTGGGATCCGCTGAGCAGTTCTTC. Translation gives CASSLGSAEQFF.

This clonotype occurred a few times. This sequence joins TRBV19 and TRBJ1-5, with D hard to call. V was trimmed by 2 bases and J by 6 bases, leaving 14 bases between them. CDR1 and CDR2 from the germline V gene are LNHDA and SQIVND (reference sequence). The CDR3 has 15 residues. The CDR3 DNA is TGTGCCAGTAGTATAACCCCGAGCCCTACTCAGCCCCAGCATTTT. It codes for CASSITPSPTQPQHF.

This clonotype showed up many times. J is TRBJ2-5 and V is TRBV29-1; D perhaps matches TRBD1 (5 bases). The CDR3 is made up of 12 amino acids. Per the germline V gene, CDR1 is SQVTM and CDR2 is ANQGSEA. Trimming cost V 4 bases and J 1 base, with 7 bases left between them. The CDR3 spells CSVGRVQETQYF. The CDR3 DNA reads TGCAGCGTTGGCAGGGTCCAAGAGACCCAGTACTTC.

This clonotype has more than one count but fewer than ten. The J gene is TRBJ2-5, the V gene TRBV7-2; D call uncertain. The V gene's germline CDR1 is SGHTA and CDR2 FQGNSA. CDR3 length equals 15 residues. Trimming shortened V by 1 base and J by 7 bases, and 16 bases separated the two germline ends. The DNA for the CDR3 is TGTGCCAGCAGCTTAGAGGGTTTATCCGGCGGGACCCAGTACTTC. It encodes CASSLEGLSGGTQYF.

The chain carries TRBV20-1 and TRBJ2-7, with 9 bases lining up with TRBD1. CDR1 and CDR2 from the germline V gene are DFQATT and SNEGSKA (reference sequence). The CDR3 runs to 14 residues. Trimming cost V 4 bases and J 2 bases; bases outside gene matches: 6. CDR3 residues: CSAKIGTGTYEQYF. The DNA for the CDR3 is TGCAGTGCTAAAATCGGGACAGGGACCTACGAGCAGTACTTC.

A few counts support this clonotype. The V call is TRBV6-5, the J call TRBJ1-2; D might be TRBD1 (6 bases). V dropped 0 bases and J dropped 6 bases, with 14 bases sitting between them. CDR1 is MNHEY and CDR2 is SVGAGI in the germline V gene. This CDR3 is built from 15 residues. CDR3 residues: CASSYSIGRGNGYTF. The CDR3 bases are TGTGCCAGCAGTTACTCGATTGGAAGGGGGAATGGCTACACCTTC.

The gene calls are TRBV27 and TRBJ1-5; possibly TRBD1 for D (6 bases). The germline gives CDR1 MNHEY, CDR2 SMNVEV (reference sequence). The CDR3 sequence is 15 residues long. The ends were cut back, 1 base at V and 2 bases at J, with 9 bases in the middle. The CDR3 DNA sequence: TGTGCCAGCAGTTTATGGGGGGGCGGCAATCAGCCCCAGCATTTT. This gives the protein CASSLWGGGNQPQHF.

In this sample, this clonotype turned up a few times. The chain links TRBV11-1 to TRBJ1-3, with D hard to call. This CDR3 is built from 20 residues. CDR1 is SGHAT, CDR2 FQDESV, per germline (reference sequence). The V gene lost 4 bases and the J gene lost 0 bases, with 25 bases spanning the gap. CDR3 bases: TGTGCCAGCAGCTCAACAAGACCAAAGACTAGGCCTCTCTCTGGAAACACCATATATTTT. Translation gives CASSSTRPKTRPLSGNTIYF.

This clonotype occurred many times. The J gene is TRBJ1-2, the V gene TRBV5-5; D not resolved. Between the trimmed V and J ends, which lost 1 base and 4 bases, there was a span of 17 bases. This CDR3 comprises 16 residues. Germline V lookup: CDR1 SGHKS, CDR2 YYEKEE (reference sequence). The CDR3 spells CASSLHKGRSAYGYTF. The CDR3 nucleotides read TGTGCCAGCAGCTTGCATAAAGGGAGGTCAGCCTATGGCTACACCTTC.

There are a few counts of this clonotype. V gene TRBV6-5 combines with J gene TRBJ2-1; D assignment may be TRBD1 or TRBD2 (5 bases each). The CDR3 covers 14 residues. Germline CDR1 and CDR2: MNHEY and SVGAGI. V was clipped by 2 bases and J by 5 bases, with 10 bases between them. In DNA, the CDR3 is TGTGCCAGCAGTTACAGTGGGACCGACAATGAGCAGTTCTTC. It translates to CASSYSGTDNEQFF.

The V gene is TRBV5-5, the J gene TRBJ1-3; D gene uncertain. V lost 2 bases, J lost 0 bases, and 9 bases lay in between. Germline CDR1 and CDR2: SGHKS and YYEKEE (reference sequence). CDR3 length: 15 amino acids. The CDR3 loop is CASSFDVSSGNTIYF. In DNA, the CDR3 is TGTGCCAGCAGCTTCGACGTGAGCTCTGGAAACACCATATATTTT.

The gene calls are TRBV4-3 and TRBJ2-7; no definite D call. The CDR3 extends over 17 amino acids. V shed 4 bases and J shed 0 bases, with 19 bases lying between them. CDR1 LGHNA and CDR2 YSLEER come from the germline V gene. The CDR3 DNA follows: TGCGCCAGCAGCCTACGCCAGACAACCCTGGGCTCCTACGAGCAGTACTTC. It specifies CASSLRQTTLGSYEQYF.

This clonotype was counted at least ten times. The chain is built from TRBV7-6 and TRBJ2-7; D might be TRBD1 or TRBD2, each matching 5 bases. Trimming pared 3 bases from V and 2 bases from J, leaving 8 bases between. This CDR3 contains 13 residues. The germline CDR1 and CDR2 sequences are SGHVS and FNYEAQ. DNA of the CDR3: TGTGCCAGCAGCTTGGGGGTCCCCTACGAGCAGTACTTC. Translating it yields CASSLGVPYEQYF.

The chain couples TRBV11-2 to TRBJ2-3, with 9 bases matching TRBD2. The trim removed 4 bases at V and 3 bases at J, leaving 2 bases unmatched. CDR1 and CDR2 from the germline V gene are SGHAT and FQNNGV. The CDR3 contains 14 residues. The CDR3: CASSSAGGTDTQYF. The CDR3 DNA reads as TGTGCCAGCAGCTCTGCGGGGGGGACAGATACGCAGTATTTT.

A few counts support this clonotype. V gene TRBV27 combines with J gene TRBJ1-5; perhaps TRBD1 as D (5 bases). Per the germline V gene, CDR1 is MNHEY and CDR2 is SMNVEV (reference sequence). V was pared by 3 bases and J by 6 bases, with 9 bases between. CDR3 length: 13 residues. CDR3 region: CASSFSGTQPQHF. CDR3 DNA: TGTGCCAGCAGTTTCTCGGGGACTCAGCCCCAGCATTTT.